Shown below are 24 T cell receptor beta chains from a single sample sequenced in a study of beta chain features in type 1 diabetes. Study results and limitations: Shorter TCRB CDR3s, moderately but significantly so, were found in Type 1 diabetes patients in all four CD4+ subsets.

Expressed TCRB transcripts were sequenced because the isolated RNA had all been reverse transcribed beforehand. Libraries were prepared by immunoSEQ multiplex PCR; TCRdb keeps only in-frame clonotypes and omits some of them. The sample yields about 150,000 clones, 10% seen once. For these TCRs, the target antigens are not known. Sample: central memory CD4+ T cells from blood. Source of these receptors: a man aged 25-45 years with type 1 diabetes.

The sample holds a few counts of this clone. The chain employs TRBV28 and TRBJ1-4; 9 bases match TRBD1. V shed 5 bases, J shed 4 bases, and the junction held 5 bases outside the gene matches. The CDR3 is 15 residues long. The germline V gene encodes CDR1 MDHEN and CDR2 SYDVKM. The CDR3 coding sequence is TGTGCCAGCAGTGAATCGGACAGGGGTAATGAAAAACTGTTTTTT. It yields the protein CASSESDRGNEKLFF.

The chain recombines TRBV30 with TRBJ2-3, with TRBD2 matching over 10 bases. Germline V gene lookup returns CDR1 GTSNPN and CDR2 SVGIG (reference sequence). This CDR3 is 12 amino acids long. Trimming took 4 bases from V and 8 from J; bases not matched to a gene: 3. The CDR3 region is CAWILAGVTQYF. CDR3 DNA sequence: TGTGCCTGGATTCTAGCGGGAGTTACGCAGTATTTT.

The genes are TRBV6-5 and TRBJ2-2; tentative D call: TRBD1 (6 bases). Germline V gives CDR1 MNHEY, CDR2 SVGAGI. V lost 5 bases to trimming and J lost 9 bases, with 10 bases between them. The CDR3 has 12 amino acids. The CDR3 sequence is CASSAQGRELFF. The CDR3 bases are TGTGCCAGCAGTGCTCAGGGGAGGGAGCTGTTTTTT.

This clone has a handful of counts. The rearrangement joins TRBV7-8 to TRBJ2-1; possibly TRBD2 for D (6 bases). The CDR3 extends over 14 amino acids. Germline V gene data show CDR1 as SGHVS and CDR2 as FQNEAQ. Trimming cost V 0 bases and J 7 bases, with 10 bases left between them. The CDR3 sequence: CASSLAVAGNEQFF. The CDR3 DNA sequence: TGTGCCAGCAGCTTAGCTGTTGCGGGAAATGAGCAGTTCTTC.

This clone was observed a handful of times. The chain joins TRBV27 to TRBJ1-5, with D perhaps matching TRBD1 (5 bases). The length of the CDR3 is 15 residues. Trimming pared 3 bases from V and 6 bases from J, leaving 15 bases between. Germline-derived CDR1 and CDR2 are MNHEY and SMNVEV (reference sequence). CDR3 region: CASSFSSGGGQPQHF. The CDR3 DNA is TGTGCCAGCAGTTTTTCGTCCGGGGGAGGTCAGCCCCAGCATTTT.

The rearrangement links TRBV6-5 to TRBJ2-1; a weak D match, TRBD1 (5 bases). The CDR3 consists of 15 residues. Germline lookup yields CDR1 MNHEY and CDR2 SVGAGI. V lost 4 bases and J 9 bases, leaving 19 bases between the germline ends. The DNA for the CDR3 is TGTGCCAGCAGTTTTCGGCAGGGTGTGTGGACTGAGCAGTTCTTC. It translates to CASSFRQGVWTEQFF.

This clone has just a few counts. In DNA, the CDR3 is TGCGCCAGCAGCGGACGGACAGGGGAACAGACCCAGTACTTC. It specifies CASSGRTGEQTQYF. This chain uses TRBV5-1 with TRBJ2-5; 9 nucleotides agree with TRBD1. Trimming at V came to 4 bases and at J to 6 bases, leaving 7 bases not matched to a gene. The CDR3 runs 14 residues. Per germline, CDR1 SGHRS and CDR2 YFSETQ.

In its sample, this clone was seen a few times. The chain is built from TRBV27 and TRBJ2-5; D unresolved. Deletions cut 2 bases from V and 0 bases from J, with 4 bases between. This CDR3 has 13 residues. Looked up from germline, CDR1 is MNHEY and CDR2 is SMNVEV (reference sequence). The CDR3 loop reads CASSLAYQETQYF. The CDR3 coding sequence is TGTGCCAGCAGTTTAGCGTACCAAGAGACCCAGTACTTC.

CDR3 sequence: CASSRGTETQYF. The DNA for the CDR3 is TGTGCCAGCAGTCGGGGGACGGAGACCCAGTACTTC. The chain is built from TRBV28 and TRBJ2-5, with D perhaps matching TRBD2 (6 bases). Deletions cut 5 bases from V and 5 bases from J, with 9 bases between. This CDR3 region has 12 residues. Germline V CDR1 and CDR2: MDHEN, SYDVKM.

This clone was seen once. The rearrangement joins TRBV6-6 to TRBJ2-3; possibly TRBD2 for D (6 bases). The V end lost 7 bases, the J end lost 0 bases, and 11 bases lay between the germline ends. The CDR3 extends over 14 amino acids. The germline gives CDR1 MNHNY, CDR2 SVGAGI (reference sequence). The CDR3 DNA sequence: TGTGCCAGCAAAGGAGGGAGTAGCACAGATACGCAGTATTTT. This gives the protein CASKGGSSTDTQYF.

The V call is TRBV18, the J call TRBJ2-7; 10 positions agree with TRBD2. The V gene end was trimmed by 1 base and the J gene end by 6 bases; junction bases not matched to a gene: 6. Germline V CDR1 and CDR2: KGHSH, LQKENI. This CDR3 comprises 15 residues. The CDR3 nucleotides are TGTGCCAGCTCACCACGGGGGACTAGCGAGAGCGAGCAGTACTTC. Its protein is CASSPRGTSESEQYF.

The chain uses TRBV5-1 and TRBJ2-2; TRBD1 matches at 8 bases. The CDR3 extends over 15 amino acids. Germline trimming cut 4 bases from V and 1 base from J; bases unmatched to any gene: 3. Germline-derived CDR1 and CDR2 are SGHRS and YFSETQ. The CDR3 protein is CASSPGTGNTGELFF. CDR3 bases: TGCGCCAGCAGCCCTGGGACAGGGAACACCGGGGAGCTGTTTTTT.

This CDR3 is CASSPSGSGTGELFF. CDR3 nucleotide sequence: TGCGCCAGCAGTCCTAGCGGGAGCGGGACCGGGGAGCTGTTTTTT. The chain is built from TRBV5-1 and TRBJ2-2; 10 nucleotides agree with TRBD2. CDR3 size: 15 residues. The V gene end was trimmed by 5 bases and the J gene end by 5 bases; junction bases not matched to a gene: 6. Germline V gene sequence: CDR1 SGHRS, CDR2 YFSETQ.

This clone has more than one count but fewer than ten. The chain has TRBV4-2 and TRBJ2-5; D might be TRBD2 (6 bases). This CDR3 has 15 residues. The germline gives CDR1 LGHNA, CDR2 YNFKEQ. Between the trimmed V and J ends, which lost 0 bases and 5 bases, there was a span of 13 bases. The CDR3: CASSQDFGSTETQYF. The CDR3 region has the DNA TGTGCCAGCAGCCAAGATTTCGGGAGTACGGAGACCCAGTACTTC.

The chain recombines TRBV6-5 with TRBJ2-1; TRBD2 matches at 8 bases. Trimming at V came to 4 bases and at J to 5 bases, leaving 7 bases not matched to a gene. CDR3 length: 15 residues. Looked up from germline, CDR1 is MNHEY and CDR2 is SVGAGI. The CDR3 region has the DNA TGTGCCAGCAGTTCGGGACTAGGGAGGAACAATGAGCAGTTCTTC. The encoded protein is CASSSGLGRNNEQFF.

This clone was recorded a few times. The chain carries TRBV18 and TRBJ2-7; TRBD1 aligns across 9 bases. In germline, CDR1 is KGHSH, CDR2 LQKENI. Trimming took 3 bases from V and 1 from J; bases not matched to a gene: 4. The CDR3 contains 15 residues. The CDR3 sequence is CASSPVDRGSYEQYF. The CDR3 nucleotides read TGTGCCAGCTCACCCGTGGACAGGGGTTCCTACGAGCAGTACTTC.

This clone has only a few counts. The chain is built from TRBV28 and TRBJ2-7, with D possibly TRBD2 on 5 matching bases. V was trimmed by 7 bases and J by 6 bases, leaving 10 bases between them. This CDR3 contains 11 residues. The germline V gene has CDR1 MDHEN and CDR2 SYDVKM. CDR3 DNA sequence: TGTGCCAGCACCATAGAGGGCGAGCAGTACTTC. Its protein product is CASTIEGEQYF.

There are a few counts of this clone. Distinct nucleotide sequences in the sample also encode this CDR3. This chain joins TRBV7-2 and TRBJ1-2; 8 positions match TRBD1. CDR1 and CDR2 (germline): SGHTA, FQGNSA. This CDR3 region has 14 residues. With V trimmed by 4 bases and J by 2 bases, 3 bases remained unmatched. CDR3 amino acids: CASSSTGGNYGYTF. DNA for the CDR3: TGTGCCAGCAGCTCCACAGGGGGGAACTATGGCTACACCTTC.

The chain uses TRBV29-1 and TRBJ2-7, with 12 bases that match TRBD2. V dropped 7 bases and J dropped 5; count of bases not matched to a gene: 3. The CDR3 has 12 residues. Per germline, CDR1 SQVTM and CDR2 ANQGSEA. CDR3 in DNA: TGCAGCGGGACTAGCGGGACAAACGAGCAGTACTTC. Translating gives CSGTSGTNEQYF.

In its sample, this clone was seen a few times. In the same sample, other DNA sequences code for this CDR3. This chain joins TRBV18 and TRBJ2-3, with TRBD1 matching 9 bases. The CDR3 has 15 residues. Germline assignment: CDR1 KGHSH and CDR2 LQKENI. After removal of 2 bases from V and 5 bases from J, the junction contained 5 bases not matched to a gene. The CDR3 DNA sequence: TGTGCCAGCTCACCAAGGGGACAGGGAGGAGATACGCAGTATTTT. Its protein is CASSPRGQGGDTQYF.

The genes are TRBV27 and TRBJ1-5; 7 bases are shared with TRBD1. Germline V gene sequence: CDR1 MNHEY, CDR2 SMNVEV (reference sequence). This CDR3 comprises 15 residues. V gave up 5 bases and J gave up 4 bases; unmatched junction bases: 8. CDR3 sequence reads: CASSQQGTLNQPQHF. CDR3 nucleotides: TGTGCCAGCAGTCAACAGGGGACCCTAAATCAGCCCCAGCATTTT.

This clone was seen only a few times. The V call is TRBV7-3, the J call TRBJ1-1; tentative D call: TRBD1 (6 bases). V lost 3 bases and J 4 bases, leaving 9 bases between the germline ends. The CDR3 has 13 amino acids. From germline, CDR1 is SGHTA and CDR2 FQGTGA. The CDR3 loop reads CASSFGQSTEAFF. CDR3 DNA: TGTGCCAGCAGCTTCGGACAGTCCACTGAAGCTTTCTTT.

The chain links TRBV5-1 to TRBJ2-2, with 11 bases matching TRBD2. Germline values: CDR1 SGHRS, CDR2 YFSETQ. The CDR3 extends over 15 amino acids. After removal of 5 bases from V and 0 bases from J, the junction contained 0 bases not matched to a gene. CDR3 nucleotide sequence: TGCGCCAGCAGGACTAGCGGGACGAACACCGGGGAGCTGTTTTTT. Translating it yields CASRTSGTNTGELFF. The variable domain in full, with the rest retrieved from reference TRBV5-1 and TRBJ2-2, is KAGVTQTPRYLIKTRGQQVTLSCSPISGHRSVSWYQQTPGQGLQFLFEYFSETQRNKGNFPGRFSGRQFSNSRSEMNVSTLELGDSALYLCASRTSGTNTGELFFGEGSRLTVL.

Only a few counts were recorded for this clone. The chain combines TRBV5-6 with TRBJ1-5, with D possibly TRBD1 on 6 matching bases. V lost 4 bases to trimming and J lost 7 bases, with 18 bases between them. This CDR3 is built from 15 residues. Germline values: CDR1 SGHDT, CDR2 YYEEEE. The CDR3 nucleotides are TGTGCCAGCAGCACCGGGGGGCTTAGTATGCAGCCCCAGCATTTT. Translation gives CASSTGGLSMQPQHF.